These T cell receptor beta chains were read from a single sample in a study of cytomegalovirus exposure and HLA in healthy donors. Sequencing was performed with immunoSEQ multiplex PCR; in TCRdb, only in-frame clones are kept and a portion is missing. Of 110,000 to 150,000 clones listed, approximately 80% are singletons. Input material: PBMCs. These receptors originate from a male donor in good health and CMV-seronegative. Each CDR3 is given with its conserved first and last residue. D genes are given only for firm matches. Some rows have no size entry. The others give once, few or many, or a class for an expanded clone.

CDR3 length: 15; J gene: TRBJ1-6; D gene: -; V gene: TRBV4-3; clone size: -; CDR3 protein: CASSQEGQGSSPLHF; CDR3 DNA: TGCGCCAGCAGCCAAGAGGGGCAGGGCAGCTCACCCCTCCACTTT
CDR3 length: 14; J gene: TRBJ2-3; D gene: -; V gene: TRBV6-5; clone size: few; CDR3 protein: CASRPPGSTDTQYF; CDR3 DNA: TGTGCCAGCAGACCCCCAGGGAGCACAGATACGCAGTATTTT
CDR3 length: 15; J gene: TRBJ2-7; D gene: TRBD2; V gene: TRBV6-5; clone size: -; CDR3 protein: CASGYPGLADYEQYF; CDR3 DNA: TGTGCCAGTGGCTACCCGGGACTAGCGGACTACGAGCAGTACTTC
CDR3 length: 15; J gene: TRBJ1-2; D gene: TRBD1; V gene: TRBV5-1; clone size: -; CDR3 protein: CASSLEPGQGVGYTF; CDR3 DNA: TGCGCCAGCAGCTTGGAGCCGGGACAGGGGGTTGGCTACACCTTC
CDR3 length: 14; J gene: TRBJ2-4; D gene: -; V gene: TRBV5-5; clone size: few; CDR3 protein: CASSPGGAGNIQYF; CDR3 DNA: TGTGCCAGCAGCCCCGGAGGGGCAGGAAACATTCAGTACTTC
CDR3 length: 15; J gene: TRBJ1-4; D gene: -; V gene: TRBV7-8; clone size: -; CDR3 protein: CASSIGLGGHEKLFF; CDR3 DNA: TGTGCCAGCAGCATAGGACTCGGCGGTCATGAAAAACTGTTTTTT
CDR3 length: 14; J gene: TRBJ1-3; D gene: -; V gene: TRBV5-5; clone size: -; CDR3 protein: CASSLDSLGNTIYF; CDR3 DNA: TGTGCCAGCAGCTTGGACAGTCTGGGAAACACCATATATTTT
CDR3 length: 15; J gene: TRBJ1-6; D gene: -; V gene: TRBV6-5; clone size: -; CDR3 protein: CASSYSIRGSSPLHF; CDR3 DNA: TGTGCCAGCAGTTACTCGATCAGGGGCAGTTCACCCCTCCACTTT
CDR3 length: 15; J gene: TRBJ1-2; D gene: -; V gene: TRBV5-4; clone size: -; CDR3 protein: CASSRSGTSNYGYTF; CDR3 DNA: TGTGCCAGCAGCAGGTCCGGGACAAGTAACTATGGCTACACCTTC
CDR3 length: 17; J gene: TRBJ2-6; D gene: -; V gene: TRBV21-1; clone size: few; CDR3 protein: CASSSRTGIDGANVLTF; CDR3 DNA: TGTGCCAGCAGCTCGCGGACAGGGATTGACGGGGCCAACGTCCTGACTTTC
CDR3 length: 13; J gene: TRBJ1-1; D gene: TRBD1; V gene: TRBV6-5; clone size: -; CDR3 protein: CAIRKQGDTEAFF; CDR3 DNA: TGTGCCATCAGGAAACAGGGGGACACTGAAGCTTTCTTT
CDR3 length: 15; J gene: TRBJ2-1; D gene: TRBD2; V gene: TRBV30; clone size: -; CDR3 protein: CAWSVGTSGYNEQFF; CDR3 DNA: TGTGCCTGGAGTGTAGGGACTAGCGGTTACAATGAGCAGTTCTTC
CDR3 length: 13; J gene: TRBJ2-5; D gene: -; V gene: TRBV19; clone size: -; CDR3 protein: CASSTVDQETQYF; CDR3 DNA: TGTGCCAGTAGTACGGTTGATCAAGAGACCCAGTACTTC
CDR3 length: 13; J gene: TRBJ1-1; D gene: -; V gene: TRBV6-4; clone size: -; CDR3 protein: CASSGQAGAEAFF; CDR3 DNA: TGTGCCAGCAGTGGACAGGCCGGGGCTGAAGCTTTCTTT
CDR3 length: 15; J gene: TRBJ2-5; D gene: TRBD2; V gene: TRBV9; clone size: -; CDR3 protein: CASSVGGAGVGTQYF; CDR3 DNA: TGTGCCAGCAGCGTAGGCGGGGCGGGAGTAGGGACCCAGTACTTC
CDR3 length: 15; J gene: TRBJ2-3; D gene: TRBD1; V gene: TRBV23-1; clone size: -; CDR3 protein: CASSSNWTGEDTQYF; CDR3 DNA: TGCGCCAGCAGTTCAAATTGGACAGGGGAGGATACGCAGTATTTT
CDR3 length: 15; J gene: TRBJ2-7; D gene: TRBD2; V gene: TRBV4-2; clone size: once; CDR3 protein: CASSQEAGGNYEQYF; CDR3 DNA: TGTGCCAGCAGCCAAGAAGCGGGGGGAAACTACGAGCAGTACTTC
CDR3 length: 15; J gene: TRBJ2-3; D gene: -; V gene: TRBV7-3; clone size: -; CDR3 protein: CASSLSGVDADTQYF; CDR3 DNA: TGTGCCAGCAGCTTATCCGGGGTAGACGCAGATACGCAGTATTTT
CDR3 length: 14; J gene: TRBJ2-7; D gene: TRBD1; V gene: TRBV15; clone size: -; CDR3 protein: CATSIRQGSGEQYF; CDR3 DNA: TGTGCCACCAGCATTAGACAGGGATCGGGCGAGCAGTACTTC
CDR3 length: 17; J gene: TRBJ2-4; D gene: -; V gene: TRBV4-3; clone size: few; CDR3 protein: CASSQDPPFSAKNIQYF; CDR3 DNA: TGCGCCAGCAGCCAAGACCCTCCTTTTTCAGCCAAAAACATTCAGTACTTC
CDR3 length: 15; J gene: TRBJ1-3; D gene: -; V gene: TRBV5-1; clone size: -; CDR3 protein: CASSPGGVAGNTIYF; CDR3 DNA: TGCGCCAGCAGCCCCGGGGGGGTAGCTGGAAACACCATATATTTT
CDR3 length: 13; J gene: TRBJ2-5; D gene: -; V gene: TRBV4-1; clone size: -; CDR3 protein: CASSQVGEETQYF; CDR3 DNA: TGCGCCAGCAGCCAAGTAGGGGAAGAGACCCAGTACTTC
CDR3 length: 15; J gene: TRBJ2-1; D gene: TRBD2; V gene: TRBV2; clone size: -; CDR3 protein: CASSRAGLDYNEQFF; CDR3 DNA: TGTGCCAGCAGTCGGGCGGGACTAGACTACAATGAGCAGTTCTTC
CDR3 length: 13; J gene: TRBJ1-6; D gene: -; V gene: TRBV27; clone size: -; CDR3 protein: CASRPHGGSPLHF; CDR3 DNA: TGTGCCAGCAGACCCCACGGGGGGTCACCCCTCCACTTT
CDR3 length: 15; J gene: TRBJ2-1; D gene: TRBD1; V gene: TRBV11-1; clone size: -; CDR3 protein: CASRHGTGGNNEQFF; CDR3 DNA: TGTGCCAGCAGACACGGGACAGGGGGGAACAATGAGCAGTTCTTC
CDR3 length: 15; J gene: TRBJ1-3; D gene: TRBD1; V gene: TRBV2; clone size: few; CDR3 protein: CASRRQGSSGNTIYF; CDR3 DNA: TGTGCCAGCAGAAGACAGGGGTCCTCTGGAAACACCATATATTTT
CDR3 length: 16; J gene: TRBJ2-7; D gene: TRBD1; V gene: TRBV6-1; clone size: -; CDR3 protein: CASSALPGQGGYEQYF; CDR3 DNA: TGTGCCAGCAGTGCCTTACCGGGACAGGGGGGTTACGAGCAGTACTTC
CDR3 length: 14; J gene: TRBJ2-5; D gene: -; V gene: TRBV5-8; clone size: few; CDR3 protein: CASSLISSRETQYF; CDR3 DNA: TGTGCCAGCAGCTTGATCTCTAGCAGAGAGACCCAGTACTTC
CDR3 length: 15; J gene: TRBJ1-1; D gene: TRBD1; V gene: TRBV7-2; clone size: -; CDR3 protein: CASSPRQGMNTEAFF; CDR3 DNA: TGTGCCAGCAGCCCCAGACAGGGCATGAACACTGAAGCTTTCTTT
CDR3 length: 14; J gene: TRBJ2-3; D gene: TRBD1; V gene: TRBV5-1; clone size: -; CDR3 protein: CASSLGQSTDTQYF; CDR3 DNA: TGCGCCAGCAGCCTGGGACAGAGCACAGATACGCAGTATTTT
CDR3 length: 14; J gene: TRBJ1-6; D gene: -; V gene: TRBV25-1; clone size: -; CDR3 protein: CASSPGRYNSPLHF; CDR3 DNA: TGTGCCAGCAGTCCAGGGCGGTATAATTCACCCCTCCACTTT
CDR3 length: 15; J gene: TRBJ2-7; D gene: TRBD2; V gene: TRBV28; clone size: few; CDR3 protein: CASSLRLAASGEQYF; CDR3 DNA: TGTGCCAGCAGTTTGAGGCTAGCGGCCTCAGGGGAGCAGTACTTC
CDR3 length: 13; J gene: TRBJ1-2; D gene: TRBD1; V gene: TRBV5-1; clone size: few; CDR3 protein: CASSIDRVAGYTF; CDR3 DNA: TGCGCCAGCAGCATAGACAGGGTCGCCGGCTACACCTTC
CDR3 length: 13; J gene: TRBJ1-6; D gene: -; V gene: TRBV6-1; clone size: -; CDR3 protein: CASMRDPNSPLHF; CDR3 DNA: TGTGCCAGCATGCGGGACCCTAATTCACCCCTCCACTTT
CDR3 length: 15; J gene: TRBJ1-1; D gene: -; V gene: TRBV5-1; clone size: -; CDR3 protein: CASSLNTGQNTEAFF; CDR3 DNA: TGCGCCAGCAGCTTGAACACAGGGCAGAACACTGAAGCTTTCTTT
CDR3 length: 15; J gene: TRBJ2-1; D gene: -; V gene: TRBV18; clone size: -; CDR3 protein: CASSPSREHYNEQFF; CDR3 DNA: TGTGCCAGCTCACCTTCCCGGGAACATTACAATGAGCAGTTCTTC
CDR3 length: 15; J gene: TRBJ2-1; D gene: TRBD1; V gene: TRBV25-1; clone size: -; CDR3 protein: CASKGTGTFYNEQFF; CDR3 DNA: TGTGCCAGCAAGGGGACAGGGACCTTTTACAATGAGCAGTTCTTC
CDR3 length: 17; J gene: TRBJ2-3; D gene: TRBD2; V gene: TRBV7-6; clone size: -; CDR3 protein: CASSLVELAGGTDTQYF; CDR3 DNA: TGTGCCAGCAGCTTAGTGGAACTAGCGGGGGGCACAGATACGCAGTATTTT
CDR3 length: 15; J gene: TRBJ1-2; D gene: -; V gene: TRBV27; clone size: -; CDR3 protein: CASSPAGGRIYGYTF; CDR3 DNA: TGTGCCAGCAGCCCCGCAGGAGGACGGATCTATGGCTACACCTTC
CDR3 length: 14; J gene: TRBJ1-4; D gene: TRBD1; V gene: TRBV6-5; clone size: -; CDR3 protein: CASRQGGIGEKLFF; CDR3 DNA: TGTGCCAGCAGACAGGGGGGGATTGGTGAAAAACTGTTTTTT
CDR3 length: 12; J gene: TRBJ1-1; D gene: -; V gene: TRBV28; clone size: -; CDR3 protein: CASRAGLTEAFF; CDR3 DNA: TGTGCCAGCAGGGCGGGGTTGACTGAAGCTTTCTTT
CDR3 length: 14; J gene: TRBJ1-2; D gene: -; V gene: TRBV11-2; clone size: -; CDR3 protein: CASSPLQGNYGYTF; CDR3 DNA: TGTGCCAGCAGCCCCTTACAGGGAAACTATGGCTACACCTTC
CDR3 length: 14; J gene: TRBJ1-4; D gene: -; V gene: TRBV7-8; clone size: -; CDR3 protein: CASSPVGGDEKLFF; CDR3 DNA: TGTGCCAGCAGCCCCGTCGGGGGGGATGAAAAACTGTTTTTT
CDR3 length: 13; J gene: TRBJ1-6; D gene: -; V gene: TRBV6-4; clone size: -; CDR3 protein: CASSEAVNSPLHF; CDR3 DNA: TGTGCCAGCAGTGAGGCGGTTAATTCACCCCTCCACTTT